This TCR beta chain was captured by sequencing in a study of CD8 T cells in ankylosing spondylitis (TCRdb year 2017). About the study as a whole: T cell receptor beta repertoires were profiled in healthy donors and ankylosing spondylitis patients so that disease-linked TCR variants could be found. The full study cohort was made up of over 20 ankylosing spondylitis patients and approximately 100 healthy donors. Peripheral blood samples were taken, and synovial fluid was additionally collected from ankylosing spondylitis patients.

The listed sequencing device is Illumina HiSeq 2500. Quantitative 5'-RACE with molecular barcodes was the method used to prepare the TCR beta libraries. As for how the authors treated the data: Disease-linked TCR variants were identified with a new computational method built on a probabilistic model of VDJ rearrangement. TCRdb redid the processing of the public reads, applying fastp at Q25 and MiXCR, and retained in-frame beta chains. Rows matching on CDR3 protein sequence are summarized as one entry with the most common DNA and genes. None of the V and J calls come from the authors' own analysis; TCRdb made them. The sample records roughly 440,000 distinct CDR3 sequences, roughly 17% of which are singletons. Approximately 1% of the sample is in the top ten clones. What the research found in general, with its limitations: A TCR beta motif of fewer than 10 highly homologous amino acid variants appeared characteristic of blood from ankylosing spondylitis patients. Some TCR beta motif variants had previously been reported in synovial fluid and blood of reactive arthritis patients, which suggested common disease-initiation mechanisms. According to the report, matched synovial fluid samples from ankylosing spondylitis patients were significantly enriched for the disease-linked clones. In peripheral blood, the disease-linked clones were found at relatively low frequencies and had a CD8+ phenotype.

The CDR3 has 12 amino acids, counting the end cysteine and phenylalanine. Of all the DNA, just the CDR3 is kept, 36 bases in frame from base 1. Trimming costs V 1 base and J 6 bases, and their ends lie 7 bases apart. Looking up the germline V gene (reference sequence) yields CDR1 DFQATT and CDR2 SNEGSKA. In the case of this clonotype: No antigen is known for it. Base-call qualities are not available, and no considerably larger clone is one nucleotide away.

What was sequenced was blood, either unsorted or a sorted T cell fraction (not recorded which). The sequence is built from TRBV20-1 and TRBJ1-3; TRBD1 is a possible D gene, resting on 6 matching bases. The TCR comes from a male donor with ankylosing spondylitis. The CDR3 in this case is CSARGTENTIYF. The DNA sequence is as follows: TGCAGTGCTAGAGGGACAGAAAACACCATATATTTT.